This TCR beta chain comes out of a study of blood T cell repertoires in COVID-19. Method: immunoSEQ multiplex PCR; TCRdb's copy keeps in-frame clones and lacks some. The data contain 85,000 to 90,000 clones, 75% to 90% of them singletons. The CDR3 is made up of 16 amino acids. V lost 6 bases and J lost 1, with 18 bases in between. CDR1 and CDR2 from the germline V gene are LGHDT and YNNKEL (reference sequence). The chain recombines TRBV3-1 (or the pseudogene TRBV3-2) with TRBJ1-2; D is perhaps TRBD1 (5 bases). This TCR was recovered from an elderly woman with active COVID-19. The sequencing sample was made of peripheral blood. CDR3 sequence reads: CASSSGTGQYNYGYTF. As DNA, the CDR3 is TGTGCCAGCAGTTCTGGGACTGGTCAATATAACTATGGCTACACCTTC.